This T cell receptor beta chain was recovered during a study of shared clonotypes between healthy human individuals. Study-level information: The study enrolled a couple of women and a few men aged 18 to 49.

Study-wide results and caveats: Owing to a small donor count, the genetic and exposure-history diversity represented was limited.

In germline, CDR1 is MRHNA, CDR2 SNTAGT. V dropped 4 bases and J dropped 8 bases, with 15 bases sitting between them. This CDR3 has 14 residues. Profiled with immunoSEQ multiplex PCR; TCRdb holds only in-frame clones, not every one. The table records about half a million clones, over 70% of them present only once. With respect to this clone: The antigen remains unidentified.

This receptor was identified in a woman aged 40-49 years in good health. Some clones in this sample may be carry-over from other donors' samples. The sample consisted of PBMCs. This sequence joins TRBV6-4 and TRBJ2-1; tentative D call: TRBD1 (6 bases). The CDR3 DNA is TGTGCCAGCAGTGGGGGGCTAGCTGGGGATGAGCAGTTCTTC. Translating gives CASSGGLAGDEQFF.